The entry below describes one T cell receptor (beta chain). CDR1 GTSNPN and CDR2 SVGIG come from the germline V gene (reference sequence). The V and J ends lost 2 bases and 7 bases respectively, with 9 bases between them. This CDR3 region has 12 residues. TCR beta cDNA was reverse-transcribed from around 0.55 ug of total RNA. The reaction used a constant-region primer and ProtoScript II reverse transcriptase. It was through three nested multiplex PCR rounds of slightly modified ARM-PCR that TCR beta libraries arose. Researchers ran the first two PCR rounds for ten to eleven cycles each with TRBV1-TRBV30 forward primers and a C-beta reverse primer. TCRdb used MiXCR to reprocess the multiplex PCR reads, holding one entry per CDR3 protein. Of a few hundred thousand distinct CDR3 sequences listed, 50% to 60% are singletons. This sample was taken from a study of tumor-infiltrating lymphocytes in primary liver carcinoma. Overall study context: Read depth, roughly 3.5 to 8 million productive TCRbeta reads, did not differ significantly between tissues.

Germline DNA was also extracted, while the blood RNA originated from unsorted whole blood. Source material: peripheral blood. This receptor was obtained from a woman aged 25 to 39 with primary liver carcinoma and hepatitis B virus infection. This chain joins TRBV30 and TRBJ1-3, with D possibly matching TRBD1 (6 bases). CDR3 region: CAWSRQGNTIYF. The CDR3 DNA reads TGTGCCTGGAGTAGGCAGGGGAACACCATATATTTT.